This is a list of T cell receptor beta chains from one sample in a study of OX40 agonist ivuxolimab in advanced cancers. Sequencing used immunoSEQ multiplex PCR; TCRdb keeps in-frame clones, though not all of them. The table records tens of thousands of clones, approximately 85% of them present only once. The sequencing here drew on CD4+ or CD8+ T cells sorted from blood, taken in a trial of the OX40 agonist ivuxolimab. These receptor sequences come from an adult with an advanced solid tumor such as melanoma, head and neck, liver or kidney cancer. Each CDR3 is given with its conserved first and last residue. D genes are given only for firm matches. Not every row has a clone size; where given, it reads once, few, many or a size class.

clone_size j_call d_call v_call cdr3_aa cdr3_nt
. TRBJ1-2 TRBD1 TRBV11-1 CASSPSGTGYYGYTF TGTGCCAGCAGCCCATCCGGGACAGGGTACTATGGCTACACCTTC
. TRBJ2-7 TRBD1 TRBV28 CASSPPGQGFYEQYF TGTGCCAGCAGTCCCCCCGGACAGGGTTTCTACGAGCAGTACTTC
. TRBJ1-1 . TRBV5-1 CASREGVWAFF TGCGCCAGCCGGGAGGGCGTGTGGGCTTTCTTT
. TRBJ1-3 . TRBV5-6 CASSLGSLLSTIYF TGTGCCAGCAGCTTGGGTTCGCTTCTTAGCACCATATATTTT
. TRBJ1-2 . TRBV7-9 CASSLGGRGPYGYTF TGTGCCAGCAGCTTAGGTGGGCGCGGGCCCTATGGCTACACCTTC
. TRBJ1-2 . TRBV28 CASSFPQGYLSYGYTF TGTGCCAGCAGTTTCCCCCAGGGATATTTGAGCTATGGCTACACCTTC
. TRBJ1-3 . TRBV7-9 CASSPTVETSGNTIYF TGTGCCAGCAGCCCGACGGTGGAAACCTCTGGAAACACCATATATTTT
. TRBJ1-5 . TRBV7-7 CASSLISGVNQPQHF TGTGCTAGCAGCTTAATCTCAGGGGTCAATCAGCCCCAGCATTTT
once TRBJ1-2 . TRBV27 CASSLKGAGNYGYTF TGTGCCAGCAGTCTCAAGGGTGCCGGTAACTATGGCTACACCTTC
few TRBJ1-2 TRBD1 TRBV28 CASNDQGQGEDNTF TGTGCCAGCAATGACCAGGGACAGGGTGAGGACAACACCTTC
. TRBJ2-7 . TRBV4-3 CASSQDLGYSYEQYF TGCGCCAGCAGCCAAGATTTGGGGTACTCCTACGAGCAGTACTTC
. TRBJ1-2 . TRBV28 CASSPPVDSPNYGYTF TGTGCCAGCAGTCCCCCGGTCGACAGCCCTAACTATGGCTACACCTTC
. TRBJ1-1 . TRBV11-3 CASSGEGERPLNTEAFF TGTGCCAGCAGCGGAGAGGGGGAGCGGCCCTTGAACACTGAAGCTTTCTTT
. TRBJ1-1 . TRBV6-5 CASTPPGGANTEAFF TGTGCCAGCACCCCACCCGGGGGGGCTAACACTGAAGCTTTCTTT
. TRBJ1-1 . TRBV7-3 CASSTLRRLSTEAFF TGTGCCAGCAGTACCCTAAGAAGGTTATCCACTGAAGCTTTCTTT
. TRBJ2-3 TRBD2 TRBV2 CASSGTSGDSTDTQYF TGTGCCAGCAGCGGGACTAGCGGAGACTCCACAGATACGCAGTATTTT
. TRBJ1-2 . TRBV19 CASSISWTVITYYGYTF TGTGCCAGTAGTATAAGTTGGACAGTTATAACTTACTATGGCTACACCTTC
. TRBJ1-5 TRBD1 TRBV28 CASCGRVQGVRVDQPQHF TGTGCCAGCTGTGGGCGGGTACAGGGGGTACGAGTAGATCAGCCCCAGCATTTT
. TRBJ1-4 TRBD1 TRBV10-3 CAISEGDSLGSNEKLFF TGTGCCATCAGTGAGGGGGACAGCCTGGGGAGTAATGAAAAACTGTTTTTT
. TRBJ1-6 TRBD1 TRBV7-2 CASSFGTDDSPLHF TGTGCCAGCAGCTTTGGGACAGATGATTCACCCCTCCACTTT
. TRBJ2-5 . TRBV2 CASSAPNHQETQYF TGTGCCAGCAGTGCCCCCAATCACCAAGAGACCCAGTACTTC
medium-sized TRBJ2-7 . TRBV27 CASSLAGVHEQYF TGTGCCAGCAGTTTAGCCGGGGTCCACGAGCAGTACTTC
. TRBJ2-1 . TRBV9 CASSVVGASYNEQFF TGTGCCAGCAGCGTAGTCGGGGCCTCCTACAATGAGCAGTTCTTC
. TRBJ1-6 . TRBV7-9 CASRPDRGETPLHF TGTGCCAGCAGACCAGACCGGGGAGAAACACCCCTCCACTTT
. TRBJ1-2 TRBD1 TRBV5-1 CASMRTGGKGYTF TGCGCCAGCATGCGGACAGGGGGCAAGGGCTACACCTTC
. TRBJ1-6 . TRBV28 CASTAWWAGNNNSPLHF TGTGCCAGCACCGCCTGGTGGGCAGGGAATAATAATTCACCCCTCCACTTT
once TRBJ2-2 . TRBV5-8 CASWGHPNTGELFF TGTGCCAGCTGGGGACACCCGAACACCGGGGAGCTGTTTTTT
. TRBJ1-1 TRBD1 TRBV6-1 CASNGDRVGLEAFF TGTGCCAGCAACGGGGACAGGGTGGGGTTGGAGGCTTTCTTT
. TRBJ1-1 TRBD1 TRBV10-3 CAISAKRTGVHWMNTEAFF TGTGCCATCAGTGCAAAGCGGACAGGGGTACACTGGATGAACACTGAAGCTTTCTTT
. TRBJ2-3 . TRBV14 CASSPGDPQYF TGTGCCAGCAGCCCAGGGGACCCGCAGTATTTT
. TRBJ2-1 TRBD1 TRBV6-5 CASSAGTGSNEQFF TGTGCCAGCAGTGCCGGGACAGGGTCCAATGAGCAGTTCTTC
. TRBJ2-3 TRBD2 TRBV10-1 CASSEIAGGRETDTQYF TGCGCCAGCAGTGAGATAGCGGGGGGCCGGGAGACAGATACGCAGTATTTT
. TRBJ1-6 TRBD1 TRBV5-6 CASSSDRGLLSSYNSPLHF TGTGCCAGCAGCTCGGACAGGGGACTCCTCAGCTCCTATAATTCACCCCTCCACTTT
. TRBJ2-6 . TRBV13 CASSLAGANVLTF TGTGCCAGCAGCTTAGCCGGGGCCAACGTCCTGACTTTC
. TRBJ2-3 TRBD2 TRBV7-6 CASSLSPLAGDTDTQYF TGTGCCAGCAGCTTATCCCCCCTAGCGGGGGACACAGATACGCAGTATTTT
. TRBJ1-5 . TRBV12-5 CASGLVVGNPSHQPQHF TGTGCTAGTGGTTTGGTGGTAGGGAACCCAAGTCATCAGCCCCAGCATTTT
. TRBJ1-6 . TRBV10-3 CATQVGGTGASPLHF TGTGCCACACAGGTAGGAGGGACGGGGGCTTCACCCCTCCACTTT
. TRBJ1-2 . TRBV27 CASSLFGGSDYGYTF TGTGCCAGCAGTTTATTTGGGGGATCAGACTATGGCTACACCTTC
once TRBJ1-2 . TRBV9 CASSYGNSNYGYTF TGTGCCAGCAGCTATGGGAATTCGAACTATGGCTACACCTTC
once TRBJ2-7 . TRBV5-4 CASSAGLPYEQYF TGTGCCAGCAGCGCCGGACTGCCCTACGAGCAGTACTTC
. TRBJ1-2 . TRBV19 CASSMTDYGYTF TGTGCCAGTAGTATGACAGACTATGGCTACACCTTC
. TRBJ2-7 . TRBV5-6 CASSLDGELLNEQYF TGTGCCAGCAGCTTGGACGGGGAATTGCTCAACGAGCAGTACTTC
. TRBJ2-2 TRBD2 TRBV2 CASSGMTSHTNTGELFF TGTGCCAGCAGTGGGATGACTAGCCACACGAACACCGGGGAGCTGTTTTTT
few TRBJ2-7 . TRBV7-9 CASSLRGGLYEQYF TGTGCCAGCAGCCTAAGAGGGGGGCTCTACGAGCAGTACTTC